A single sample is the source of the 23 T cell receptor beta chains below, sequenced in a study of spatial heterogeneity in lung cancer. One entry per CDR3 protein, called by TCRdb with MiXCR from the 5' RACE reads. The sample holds about 11,000 distinct CDR3 sequences; over 3% are singletons and the top ten take approximately 55%. Indicated time point: sample taken at primary tumor resection. Whole RNA came from tumor, nontumor lung or frozen PBMC and was sequenced without being sorted. Sample: PBMCs, taken at surgery. These receptors were taken from a female donor with early-stage non-small cell lung cancer.

Many counts were recorded for this clonotype. This beta chain is a stray read from a library made for alpha chains; its abundance is not meaningful. This rearrangement joins TRBV4-3 to TRBJ2-5; D is unresolved. Germline CDR1 is LGHNA and CDR2 is YSLEER. V gave up 0 bases and J gave up 4 bases, with 12 bases separating them. CDR3 size: 15 residues. The CDR3 region is CASSQDRARGETQYF. Written as DNA, the CDR3 is TGCGCCAGCAGCCAAGATCGGGCCAGAGGAGAGACCCAGTACTTC.

This clonotype was seen repeatedly, ten times or more. Within a library made for alpha chains, this beta chain is off target, and its count is uninformative. This chain joins TRBV30 and TRBJ2-2; D is unresolved. The CDR3 has 13 residues. The V end lost 1 base, the J end lost 4 bases, and 7 bases lay between the germline ends. CDR1 is GTSNPN and CDR2 is SVGIG in the germline V gene (reference sequence). The CDR3 is CAWSALGTGELFF. In nucleotides, the CDR3 is TGTGCCTGGAGTGCCCTCGGCACCGGGGAGCTGTTTTTT.

The sample holds many counts of this clonotype. Found in a library prepared for alpha chains, this beta chain is an off-target read, and its abundance has little meaning. The V call is TRBV9, the J call TRBJ2-5; 8 nucleotides line up with TRBD1. CDR3 length: 15 amino acids. V was pared by 2 bases and J by 5 bases, with 8 bases of the junction left unmatched. The germline gives CDR1 SGDLS, CDR2 YYNGEE. The DNA for the CDR3 is TGTGCCAGCAGCGTCGACGGGACAGGCGGTGAGACCCAGTACTTC. Translating it yields CASSVDGTGGETQYF.

This clonotype was observed many times. The library was prepared for alpha chains; this beta chain is a stray read, so its frequency means little. The rearrangement joins TRBV19 to TRBJ2-3; D gene ambiguous. Germline CDR1 and CDR2: LNHDA and SQIVND (reference sequence). V gave up 5 bases and J gave up 0 bases, with 3 bases separating them. This CDR3 spans 12 amino acids. In nucleotides, the CDR3 is TGTGCCAGTAGTCAAAGCACAGATACGCAGTATTTT. The encoded protein is CASSQSTDTQYF.

There are many counts of this clonotype. This beta chain came through as a stray read in a library set up for alpha chains, and its size says little. This sequence joins TRBV9 and TRBJ2-7; possibly TRBD1 or TRBD2 for D (5 bases each). Trimming removed 2 bases at V and 4 bases at J, with 13 bases between. The CDR3 length is 14 residues. Per germline, CDR1 SGDLS and CDR2 YYNGEE. The CDR3 loop reads CASSVEGSGYEQYF. For the CDR3, the DNA is TGTGCCAGCAGCGTCGAGGGGTCGGGGTACGAGCAGTACTTC. The variable domain in full, completed from reference TRBV9 and TRBJ2-7, reads DSGVTQTPKHLITATGQRVTLRCSPRSGDLSVYWYQQSLDQGLQFLIQYYNGEERAKGNILERFSAQQFPDLHSELNLSSLELGDSALYFCASSVEGSGYEQYFGPGTRLTVT.

This clonotype was detected many times. This beta chain turned up in a library designed for alpha chains; as an off-target read, its abundance says little. This rearrangement joins TRBV21-1 to TRBJ2-7; TRBD1, the D gene given by the table, was not confirmed from the DNA. TRBV21-1 is a pseudogene locus. This CDR3 comprises 17 residues. For the CDR3, the DNA is TGTGCCAGCAGCAAAGCGAACCAGGACATATCCTCCTACGAGCAGTACTTC. Protein: CASSKANQDISSYEQYF.

This clonotype was seen at least ten times. Within a library made for alpha chains, this beta chain is off target, and its count is uninformative. This CDR3 reads CASSLGLRETQYF. CDR3 nucleotides: TGTGCCAGCAGCTTGGGATTGAGAGAGACCCAGTACTTC. The chain is built from TRBV7-6 and TRBJ2-5; no firm D call. The V gene lost 3 bases and the J gene lost 4 bases, with 9 bases spanning the gap. The V gene's germline CDR1 is SGHVS and CDR2 FNYEAQ. The CDR3 totals 13 residues.

A word on this clonotype: The library was prepared for alpha chains; this beta chain is a stray read, so its frequency means little. The chain carries TRBV28 and TRBJ2-1; TRBD1 matches at 12 bases. The CDR3 is 18 residues long. The ends lost 7 bases at V and 8 bases at J; junction bases unmatched: 18. Germline CDR1 and CDR2: MDHEN and SYDVKM. CDR3 amino acids: CASTDRNLRDRGHHEQFF. The CDR3, as DNA: TGTGCCAGCACGGACAGGAATCTAAGGGACAGGGGGCATCATGAGCAGTTCTTC.

Judged by abundance, this clonotype is medium-sized (0.01 to 0.1%). This beta chain turned up in a library designed for alpha chains; as an off-target read, its abundance says little. CDR3 region: CASSQDTGAQTQYF. CDR3 DNA sequence: TGCGCCAGCAGCCAAGATACAGGGGCGCAGACCCAGTACTTC. The genes are TRBV4-3 and TRBJ2-5, with 7 bases matching TRBD1. The CDR3 runs to 14 residues. Unmatched junction bases numbered 4, after V lost 0 bases and J lost 6 bases. Germline values: CDR1 LGHNA, CDR2 YSLEER.

The table lists this clonotype with many counts. As an off-target read in a library built for alpha chains, this beta chain has a frequency of little significance. The V gene is TRBV2, the J gene TRBJ2-3, with 9 bases aligning to TRBD1. Germline trimming cut 6 bases from V and 2 bases from J; bases unmatched to any gene: 9. Germline lookup yields CDR1 SNHLY and CDR2 FYNNEI. CDR3 length: 16 amino acids. CDR3 DNA sequence: TGTGCCAGCAGGACAGGACAGGGGTTCGTCACAGATACGCAGTATTTT. Residues: CASRTGQGFVTDTQYF.

This clonotype was counted many times. In a library made to pick up alpha chains, this beta chain is a stray read with a size that means little. The chain couples TRBV6-2 or TRBV6-3 to TRBJ2-3; the D gene is possibly TRBD2 (5 bases). In germline, CDR1 is MNHEY, CDR2 SVGEGT. Trimming took 0 bases from V and 2 from J, leaving 12 bases between them. This CDR3 is 16 amino acids long. In DNA, the CDR3 is TGTGCCAGCAGTTACTCGCAAGCGGAACCCACAGATACGCAGTATTTT. Its protein product is CASSYSQAEPTDTQYF.

This clonotype appeared many times. The size of this beta chain means little, since it is a stray read in a library made for alpha chains. This chain joins TRBV28 and TRBJ1-1; D gene uncertain. V was cut by 5 bases and J by 3 bases, with 10 bases left in between. In germline, CDR1 is MDHEN, CDR2 SYDVKM. The CDR3 consists of 13 residues. The CDR3 loop reads CASSQQRDTEAFF. The DNA of the CDR3 is TGTGCCAGCAGTCAGCAAAGGGACACTGAAGCTTTCTTT. The entire variable domain, with the rest obtained from reference TRBV28 and TRBJ1-1, is as follows: DVKVTQSSRYLVKRTGEKVFLECVQDMDHENMFWYRQDPGLGLRLIYFSYDVKMKEKGDIPEGYSVSREKKERFSLILESASTNQTSMYLCASSQQRDTEAFFGQGTRLTVV.

This clonotype was detected ten times or more. The size of this beta chain means little, since it is a stray read in a library made for alpha chains. The chain recombines TRBV10-2 with TRBJ1-6; TRBD1 matches 8 bases. The CDR3 is 17 amino acids. After removal of 2 bases from V and 8 bases from J, the junction contained 11 bases not matched to a gene. Germline CDR1 and CDR2: WSHSY and SAAADI. In nucleotides, the CDR3 is TGCGCCAGCAGTGAGCCGGCAGGGGGCGCGGAATATTCACCCCTCCACTTT. Encoded protein: CASSEPAGGAEYSPLHF.

This clonotype has at least ten counts. For a library built for alpha chains, this beta chain is a stray read; little rests on its size. The rearrangement joins TRBV27 to TRBJ2-3; D could derive from TRBD1 or TRBD2 (6 bases each). The V end lost 6 bases, the J end lost 4 bases, and 11 bases lay between the germline ends. The CDR3 is 13 amino acids. Germline lookup yields CDR1 MNHEY and CDR2 SMNVEV (reference sequence). This CDR3 reads CASRVGGADTQYF. The CDR3 bases are TGTGCCAGCAGGGTCGGGGGCGCAGATACGCAGTATTTT.

In this sample, this clonotype turned up many times. The size of this beta chain means little, since it is a stray read in a library made for alpha chains. This chain joins TRBV7-2 and TRBJ1-6; TRBD1 aligns across 9 bases. This CDR3 is built from 14 residues. The germline V gene encodes CDR1 SGHTA and CDR2 FQGNSA. V lost 4 bases to trimming and J lost 5 bases; unmatched junction nucleotides: 0. CDR3 region: CASSWTGDNSPLHF. CDR3 in DNA: TGTGCCAGCAGCTGGACAGGGGATAATTCACCCCTCCACTTT. The variable domain in full, completed from reference TRBV7-2 and TRBJ1-6, reads GAGVSQSPSNKVTEKGKDVELRCDPISGHTALYWYRQSLGQGLEFLIYFQGNSAPDKSGLPSDRFSAERTGGSVSTLTIQRTQQEDSAVYLCASSWTGDNSPLHFGNGTRLTVT.

The sample holds a few counts of this clonotype. This beta chain appears as a stray read in a library generated for alpha chains; its size is not informative. This chain links TRBV19 with TRBJ2-1, with a possible D match to TRBD1 (6 bases). The CDR3 consists of 17 residues. Looked up from germline, CDR1 is LNHDA and CDR2 is SQIVND (reference sequence). V lost 1 base and J 2 bases, leaving 15 bases between the germline ends. The CDR3 loop is CASSIVRGRGTYNEQFF. The CDR3 DNA is TGTGCCAGTAGTATAGTTAGGGGGAGAGGGACCTACAATGAGCAGTTCTTC.

This clonotype showed up many times. Because this beta chain is a stray read in a library intended to capture alpha chains, its abundance should not be given much weight. This chain joins TRBV18 and TRBJ2-3; a weak D match, TRBD1 (5 bases). Looked up from germline, CDR1 is KGHSH and CDR2 is LQKENI. V lost 0 bases and J 3 bases, leaving 13 bases between the germline ends. The CDR3 runs 16 residues. CDR3 residues: CASSPPRPGRTDTQYF. The DNA for the CDR3 is TGTGCCAGCTCACCACCCAGGCCAGGGCGAACAGATACGCAGTATTTT.

This clonotype was found many times. This beta chain lies outside the target of a library built for alpha chains; its clone size means little. The chain links TRBV28 to TRBJ2-2; D perhaps matches TRBD2 (6 bases). Trimming took off 2 bases at V and 5 bases at J, with 12 bases between the two ends. Germline CDR1 reads MDHEN; CDR2 reads SYDVKM. The CDR3 has 15 amino acids. The CDR3 here is CASSLGTAGTGELFF. CDR3 coding DNA: TGTGCCAGCAGTTTAGGGACGGCGGGGACCGGGGAGCTGTTTTTT. Variable domain in full (rest from reference TRBV28 and TRBJ2-2): DVKVTQSSRYLVKRTGEKVFLECVQDMDHENMFWYRQDPGLGLRLIYFSYDVKMKEKGDIPEGYSVSREKKERFSLILESASTNQTSMYLCASSLGTAGTGELFFGEGSRLTVL.

This clonotype has just a few counts. Since the library was made to target alpha chains, this beta chain is a stray read and its abundance is not meaningful. V is TRBV2 and J is TRBJ2-3; 13 bases match TRBD2. There are 15 residues in the CDR3. Per the germline V gene, CDR1 is SNHLY and CDR2 is FYNNEI. V shed 6 bases and J 8 bases; nucleotides not matched to a gene: 8. The CDR3 DNA sequence: TGTGCCAGCAGCGCAACTAGCGGGGGGGCCGGTACGCAGTATTTT. Its translation is CASSATSGGAGTQYF.

This clonotype showed up many times. Little can be read into the size of this beta chain, an off-target read in a library designed for alpha chains. This chain joins TRBV4-2 and TRBJ2-2; the match to TRBD2 covers 12 bases. Germline V CDR1 and CDR2: LGHNA, YNFKEQ. The CDR3 has 20 amino acids. The trim removed 1 base at V and 0 bases at J, leaving 9 bases unmatched. The CDR3 nucleotides read TGTGCCAGCAGCCAAGCCCCTAGCGGGGGGGCCTTCGCGAACACCGGGGAGCTGTTTTTT. The encoded protein is CASSQAPSGGAFANTGELFF.

There are many counts of this clonotype. This beta chain is an off-target read within a library intended for alpha chains, so its frequency means little. The chain is built from TRBV10-3 and TRBJ1-5, with 8 bases that match TRBD1. The germline CDR1 and CDR2 sequences are ENHRY and SYGVKD. The V segment lost 11 bases and the J segment 0 bases; nucleotides outside the gene matches: 9. CDR3 size: 15 residues. CDR3 residues: CASRQGPYSNQPQHF. For the CDR3, the DNA is TGTGCCTCAAGACAGGGGCCTTATAGCAATCAGCCCCAGCATTTT.

In the case of this clonotype: Found in a library prepared for alpha chains, this beta chain is an off-target read, and its abundance has little meaning. The V call is TRBV18, the J call TRBJ2-7; D gene ambiguous. Trimming shortened V by 4 bases and J by 1 base, and 5 bases separated the two germline ends. Germline CDR1 reads KGHSH; CDR2 reads LQKENI. CDR3 length: 12 residues. CDR3 amino acids: CASSLGSYEQYF. The CDR3 coding sequence is TGTGCCAGCTCACTTGGGTCCTACGAGCAGTACTTC.

This clonotype has at least ten counts. The library was prepared for alpha chains; this beta chain is a stray read, so its frequency means little. The gene calls are TRBV20-1 and TRBJ2-7, with TRBD1 as a possible D gene (5 bases). The CDR3 is 11 amino acids. Germline CDR1 and CDR2: DFQATT and SNEGSKA (reference sequence). The V end lost 5 bases, the J end lost 3 bases, and 8 bases lay between the germline ends. The DNA for the CDR3 is TGCAGTGCTCGCAGGGACTACGAGCAGTACTTC. Translation: CSARRDYEQYF.